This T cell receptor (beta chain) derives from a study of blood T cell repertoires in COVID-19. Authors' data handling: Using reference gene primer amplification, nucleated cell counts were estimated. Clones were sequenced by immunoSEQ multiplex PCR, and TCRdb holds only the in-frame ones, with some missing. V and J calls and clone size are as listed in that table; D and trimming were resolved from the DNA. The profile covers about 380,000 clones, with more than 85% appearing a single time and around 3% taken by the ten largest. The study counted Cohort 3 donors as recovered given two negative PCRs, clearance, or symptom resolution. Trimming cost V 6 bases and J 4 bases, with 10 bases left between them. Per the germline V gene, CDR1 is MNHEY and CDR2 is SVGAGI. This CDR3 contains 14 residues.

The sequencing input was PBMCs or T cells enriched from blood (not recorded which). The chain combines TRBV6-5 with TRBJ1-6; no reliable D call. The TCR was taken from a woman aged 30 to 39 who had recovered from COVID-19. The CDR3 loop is CASSAGPYNSPLHF. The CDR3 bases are TGTGCCAGCAGCGCGGGTCCTTATAATTCACCCCTCCACTTT.